The entry below describes one TCR beta chain. Its antigen is currently unknown. The sample originates from a study of human T cells and chemical hapten exposure. The sample's time point: patch test 1, 2 weeks after DPC sensitization. This sample's treatment: therapeutic diphenylcyclopropenone sensitization with weekly scalp DPC. Study-level findings and limits: Sensitizing to DPC left TCRs with a frequency above 1 in 1000 unaltered.

This CDR3 is built from 14 residues. Germline assignment: CDR1 SQVTM and CDR2 ANQGSEA. The trim removed 7 bases at V and 1 base at J, leaving 6 bases unmatched. One entry per CDR3 protein results from TCRdb running MiXCR on the RACE reads. Of about 120,000 distinct CDR3 sequences listed, around 10% are singletons. The sample consisted of whole blood, taken in connection with sensitization to the hapten diphenylcyclopropenone (DPC). This receptor was obtained from a woman aged 50 to 60 with alopecia areata. Some clones in this sample may be carry-over from other donors' samples. The chain links TRBV29-1 to TRBJ2-5, with 10 bases matching TRBD2. Here the CDR3 DNA reads TGCAGCGCTCCGGGACTAGCGCTCCAAGAGACCCAGTACTTC. This translates into CSAPGLALQETQYF.